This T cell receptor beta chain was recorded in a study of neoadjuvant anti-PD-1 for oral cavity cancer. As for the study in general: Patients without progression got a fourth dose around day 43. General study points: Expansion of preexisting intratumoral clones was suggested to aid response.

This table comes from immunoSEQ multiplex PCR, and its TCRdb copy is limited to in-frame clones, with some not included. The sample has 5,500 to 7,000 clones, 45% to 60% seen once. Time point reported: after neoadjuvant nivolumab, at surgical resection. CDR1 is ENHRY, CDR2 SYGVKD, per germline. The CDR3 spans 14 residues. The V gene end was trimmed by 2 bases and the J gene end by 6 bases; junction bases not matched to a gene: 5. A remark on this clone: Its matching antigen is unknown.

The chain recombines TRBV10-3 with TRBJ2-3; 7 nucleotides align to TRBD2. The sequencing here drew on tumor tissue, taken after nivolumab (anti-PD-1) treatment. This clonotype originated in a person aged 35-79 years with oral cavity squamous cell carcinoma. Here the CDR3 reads CAISEGEGLDTQYF. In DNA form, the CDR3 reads TGTGCCATCAGTGAGGGGGAGGGCCTGGATACGCAGTATTTT.